The 26 T cell receptor beta chains reported below all come from one sample, sequenced in a study of T cell changes during pregnancy in multiple sclerosis. Measured with immunoSEQ multiplex PCR; TCRdb has only the in-frame clones, and not every one. The data show approximately 88,000 clones, with around 94% seen just once and around 2.7% held by the top ten. Source: peripheral blood, taken in the first trimester of pregnancy. These receptors all stem from a female donor with multiple sclerosis, enrolled in a pregnancy study.

V is TRBV7-2 and J is TRBJ2-3; 7 nucleotides agree with TRBD2. Germline assignment: CDR1 SGHTA and CDR2 FQGNSA. The CDR3 totals 16 residues. V was pared by 1 base and J by 0 bases, with 4 bases of the junction left unmatched. CDR3 loop: CASSLVGGVSTDTQYF. CDR3 bases: TGTGCCAGCAGCTTAGTTGGGGGGGTAAGCACAGATACGCAGTATTTT.

As DNA, the CDR3 is TGTGCCAGCAGCTTGGCTGGTCTAGCGGGGAACACCGGGGAGCTGTTTTTT. Protein sequence: CASSLAGLAGNTGELFF. The J gene is TRBJ2-2, the V gene TRBV5-4, with 8 bases that match TRBD2. Germline CDR1 reads SGHNT; CDR2 reads YYREEE (reference sequence). V was pared by 0 bases and J by 1 base, with 5 bases of the junction left unmatched. This CDR3 comprises 17 residues.

V and J are TRBV11-2 and TRBJ1-3; D uncertain. V was cut by 6 bases and J by 4 bases, with 13 bases left in between. Germline lookup yields CDR1 SGHAT and CDR2 FQNNGV. The CDR3 sequence is 14 residues long. The CDR3 here is CASSRLQLGNTIYF. CDR3 coding DNA: TGTGCCAGCAGTCGTCTTCAACTCGGAAACACCATATATTTT.

CDR3 residues: CASSAGSGNTIYF. The CDR3 region has the DNA TGTGCCAGTAGTGCAGGCTCTGGAAACACCATATATTTT. The chain employs TRBV19 and TRBJ1-3; D gene unclear. This CDR3 contains 13 residues. The V and J ends lost 5 bases and 0 bases respectively, with 5 bases between them. Germline-derived CDR1 and CDR2 are LNHDA and SQIVND (reference sequence). Looking up the rest from reference TRBV19 and TRBJ1-3 gives the full variable domain: DGGITQSPKYLFRKEGQNVTLSCEQNLNHDAMYWYRQDPGQGLRLIYYSQIVNDFQKGDIAEGYSVSREKKESFPLTVTSAQKNPTAFYLCASSAGSGNTIYFGEGSWLTVV.

The chain is built from TRBV7-8 and TRBJ2-7, with 13 bases aligning to TRBD2. The germline CDR1 and CDR2 sequences are SGHVS and FQNEAQ. This CDR3 is built from 15 residues. The ends lost 5 bases at V and 6 bases at J; junction bases unmatched: 7. The CDR3 DNA reads as TGTGCCAGCAGCCCCGGACTAGCGGGAGTCTCCGAGCAGTACTTC. Protein sequence: CASSPGLAGVSEQYF.

V and J are TRBV19 and TRBJ2-1; possible D gene TRBD2, 5 bases. Germline values: CDR1 LNHDA, CDR2 SQIVND (reference sequence). V gave up 3 bases and J gave up 8 bases, with 17 bases separating them. The CDR3 is made up of 15 amino acids. For the CDR3, the DNA is TGTGCCAGTAGTATCAGCGGAGTCACATTGGATGAGCAGTTCTTC. The encoded protein is CASSISGVTLDEQFF.

V and J are TRBV27 and TRBJ2-1, with a tentative D call TRBD2 (5 bases). The germline V gene has CDR1 MNHEY and CDR2 SMNVEV (reference sequence). The CDR3 has 16 residues. Deletions cut 5 bases from V and 7 bases from J, with 21 bases between. CDR3 region: CASSPDSTTNSNEQFF. In nucleotides, the CDR3 is TGTGCCAGCAGTCCGGACTCGACTACCAATAGTAATGAGCAGTTCTTC.

The genes are TRBV4-1 and TRBJ2-2, with D possibly TRBD2 on 5 matching bases. The V end lost 1 base, the J end lost 4 bases, and 13 bases lay between the germline ends. The CDR3 extends over 16 amino acids. Germline-derived CDR1 and CDR2 are MGHRA and YSYEKL. The CDR3 is CASSQGGGRGTGELFF. The DNA of the CDR3 is TGCGCCAGCAGCCAAGGAGGTGGGAGAGGCACCGGGGAGCTGTTTTTT.

The rearrangement joins TRBV30 to TRBJ1-1, with D possibly TRBD1 on 5 matching bases. The germline V and J ends were trimmed by 4 bases and 11 bases, with 17 bases remaining between them. Germline V gene lookup returns CDR1 GTSNPN and CDR2 SVGIG (reference sequence). CDR3 length: 12 amino acids. CDR3 residues: CAWTQGATWAFF. Written as DNA, the CDR3 is TGTGCCTGGACTCAGGGTGCTACGTGGGCTTTCTTT.

V gene TRBV6-6 combines with J gene TRBJ1-5; perhaps TRBD1 as D (5 bases). CDR3 length: 14 amino acids. The V gene lost 2 bases and the J gene lost 7 bases, with 12 bases spanning the gap. Germline V gene data show CDR1 as MNHNY and CDR2 as SVGAGI (reference sequence). CDR3 residues: CASSYGGVRQPQHF. CDR3 nucleotides: TGTGCCAGCAGTTACGGAGGGGTACGGCAGCCCCAGCATTTT.

V is TRBV6-5 and J is TRBJ2-1, with a possible D match to TRBD2 (5 bases). V lost 3 bases to trimming and J lost 5 bases, with 14 bases between them. The CDR3 has 15 amino acids. The germline V gene encodes CDR1 MNHEY and CDR2 SVGAGI. The CDR3 is CASSYLATYNNEQFF. The CDR3, as DNA: TGTGCCAGCAGTTATCTAGCCACCTACAACAATGAGCAGTTCTTC.

The rearrangement links TRBV29-1 to TRBJ2-7; TRBD2 is a possible D gene (5 bases). There are 11 residues in the CDR3. Trimming took off 6 bases at V and 6 bases at J, with 12 bases between the two ends. Germline CDR1 reads SQVTM; CDR2 reads ANQGSEA. CDR3 DNA: TGCAGCGTACAAACTAGTTCCGAGCAGTACTTC. Translating gives CSVQTSSEQYF.

In this sample, this clone turned up once. The V call is TRBV29-1, the J call TRBJ2-3, with a tentative D call TRBD1 (6 bases). The CDR3 consists of 15 residues. V lost 3 bases, J lost 2 bases, and 15 bases lay in between. Germline CDR1 and CDR2: SQVTM and ANQGSEA. The CDR3 loop is CSVESGQSLTDTQYF. CDR3 nucleotides: TGCAGCGTTGAGTCCGGACAGTCTCTCACAGATACGCAGTATTTT.

The rearrangement uses TRBV4-2 and TRBJ1-5; 9 bases fit TRBD1. After removal of 8 bases from V and 6 bases from J, the junction contained 5 bases not matched to a gene. Germline V gives CDR1 LGHNA, CDR2 YNFKEQ. CDR3 size: 13 residues. DNA for the CDR3: TGTGCCAGCGGACAGGGGCTGGGTCAGCCCCAGCATTTT. Translating gives CASGQGLGQPQHF.

The V call is TRBV11-3, the J call TRBJ2-1; 11 bases map to TRBD2. Germline values: CDR1 SGHNT, CDR2 YENEEA. CDR3 length: 17 residues. J gave up 2 bases and V 0 bases, and 3 bases lay outside the gene matches. The CDR3 DNA follows: TGTGCCAGCAGCTTAGAGGCTAGCGGGAGGCCCTACAATGAGCAGTTCTTC. Its protein product is CASSLEASGRPYNEQFF. Full variable domain (missing parts from reference TRBV11-3 and TRBJ2-1): EAGVVQSPRYKIIEKKQPVAFWCNPISGHNTLYWYLQNLGQGPELLIRYENEEAVDDSQLPKDRFSAERLKGVDSTLKIQPAELGDSAVYLCASSLEASGRPYNEQFFGPGTRLTVL.

The V and J genes are TRBV9 and TRBJ2-2; 9 bases are shared with TRBD2. Germline loops: CDR1 SGDLS, CDR2 YYNGEE. The V gene end was trimmed by 3 bases and the J gene end by 7 bases; junction bases not matched to a gene: 16. The CDR3 length is 18 residues. The CDR3 nucleotides are TGTGCCAGCAGCGCCTTAATCGGCGGGAGGGCCTCAGGCGGGGAGCTGTTTTTT. It yields the protein CASSALIGGRASGGELFF. The entire variable domain, with the rest obtained from reference TRBV9 and TRBJ2-2, is as follows: DSGVTQTPKHLITATGQRVTLRCSPRSGDLSVYWYQQSLDQGLQFLIQYYNGEERAKGNILERFSAQQFPDLHSELNLSSLELGDSALYFCASSALIGGRASGGELFFGEGSRLTVL.

The count of this clone is one. The J gene is TRBJ2-3, the V gene TRBV7-2; 7 nucleotides match TRBD1. The CDR3 covers 16 residues. The V gene end was trimmed by 5 bases and the J gene end by 1 base; junction bases not matched to a gene: 9. The germline gives CDR1 SGHTA, CDR2 FQGNSA. This CDR3 is CASSTTTGTGTDTQYF. The CDR3 bases are TGTGCCAGCAGCACCACGACAGGGACGGGCACAGATACGCAGTATTTT.

This clone was seen a single time. V usage is TRBV4-1 and J usage is TRBJ1-3; D unclear. Looked up from germline, CDR1 is MGHRA and CDR2 is YSYEKL. CDR3 size: 15 residues. The V end lost 0 bases, the J end lost 4 bases, and 10 bases lay between the germline ends. DNA of the CDR3: TGCGCCAGCAGCCAAGATATCATTGAGGGAAACACCATATATTTT. It yields the protein CASSQDIIEGNTIYF.

The chain recombines TRBV12-5 with TRBJ2-3; D unclear. V shed 1 base and J shed 5 bases, with 13 bases lying between them. CDR3 length equals 15 residues. Germline V gene data show CDR1 as LGHNT and CDR2 as FRNRAP. The CDR3 bases are TGTGCTAGTGGTTTGGGTCCGGCAGGCAGAGATACGCAGTATTTT. Its translation is CASGLGPAGRDTQYF.

V gene TRBV7-2 combines with J gene TRBJ2-1; 13 bases fit TRBD2. Per the germline V gene, CDR1 is SGHTA and CDR2 is FQGNSA. Losses at the gene ends were 6 bases for V and 6 bases for J; bases not matched to a gene: 5. The CDR3 has 15 amino acids. The CDR3 nucleotides read TGTGCCAGCAGGTCCTGGACTAGCGGGAGCAATGAGCAGTTCTTC. This sequence encodes CASRSWTSGSNEQFF.

The chain employs TRBV21-1 and TRBJ1-5. TRBV21-1 is tagged as a pseudogene. The CDR3 has 19 residues. The CDR3 loop is CASSDDADGGPYSNQPQHF. The CDR3 nucleotides read TGTGCCAGCAGCGACGATGCGGACGGGGGACCGTATAGCAATCAGCCCCAGCATTTT.

This chain joins TRBV7-2 and TRBJ2-2, with no clear D. The length of the CDR3 is 13 residues. Between the trimmed V and J ends, which lost 3 bases and 5 bases, there was a span of 7 bases. The V gene's germline CDR1 is SGHTA and CDR2 FQGNSA. CDR3 sequence: CASSLKATGELFF. In DNA form, the CDR3 reads TGTGCCAGCAGCTTGAAAGCAACCGGGGAGCTGTTTTTT.

V and J are TRBV6-1 and TRBJ1-5; tentative D call: TRBD1 (6 bases). V was trimmed by 5 bases and J by 3 bases, leaving 14 bases between them. This CDR3 contains 15 residues. Germline V gene data show CDR1 as MNHNS and CDR2 as SASEGT. The CDR3 DNA sequence: TGTGCCAGCAGTCACCGGGACATCAACAATCAGCCCCAGCATTTT. Residues: CASSHRDINNQPQHF.

CDR3 region: CASSQDFTQYF. In DNA, the CDR3 is TGTGCCAGCAGCCAGGATTTTACGCAGTATTTT. The gene calls are TRBV11-2 and TRBJ2-3; D unresolved. CDR1 is SGHAT, CDR2 FQNNGV, per germline. With 5 bases removed from V and 8 bases from J, the gap between germline ends came to 8 bases. There are 11 residues in the CDR3.

The rearrangement links TRBV5-4 to TRBJ2-7; no clear D gene. Germline assignment: CDR1 SGHNT and CDR2 YYREEE (reference sequence). V lost 3 bases to trimming and J lost 6 bases, with 7 bases between them. This CDR3 contains 11 residues. The CDR3 DNA reads as TGTGCCAGCAGCTCCCTCTCCGAGCAGTACTTC. This sequence encodes CASSSLSEQYF.

The V call is TRBV7-2, the J call TRBJ2-5; D is perhaps TRBD1 (5 bases). The CDR3 runs 16 residues. Germline CDR1 SGHTA, CDR2 FQGNSA. Trimming left V 2 bases short and J 5 bases short, with 18 bases between. The chain's CDR3 is CASSLLKGLLVETQYF. The CDR3 bases are TGTGCCAGCAGCTTATTGAAGGGGCTGCTTGTGGAGACCCAGTACTTC.